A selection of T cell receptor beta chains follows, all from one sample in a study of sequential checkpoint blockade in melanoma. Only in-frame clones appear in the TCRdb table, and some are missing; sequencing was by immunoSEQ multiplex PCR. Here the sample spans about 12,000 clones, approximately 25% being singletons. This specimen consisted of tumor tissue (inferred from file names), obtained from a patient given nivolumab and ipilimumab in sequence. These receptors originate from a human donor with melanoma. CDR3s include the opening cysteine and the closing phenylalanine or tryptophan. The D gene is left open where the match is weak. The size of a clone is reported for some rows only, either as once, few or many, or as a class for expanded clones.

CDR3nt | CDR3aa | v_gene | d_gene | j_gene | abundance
TGTGCCACCAGCAGACAACAGGGGGCTAACTATGGCTACACCTTC | CATSRQQGANYGYTF | TRBV15 | TRBD1 | TRBJ1-2 | .
TGTGCCAGCTCATACGGGACCGGGGAGCTGTTTTTT | CASSYGTGELFF | TRBV6-8 | . | TRBJ2-2 | many
TGCGCCAGCAGCCAGGATGGACAGAACTATGGCTACACCTTC | CASSQDGQNYGYTF | TRBV1 | . | TRBJ1-2 | .
TGTGCCAGCAGCTTAGATGAACCTCAAGAGACCCAGTACTTC | CASSLDEPQETQYF | TRBV15 | . | TRBJ2-5 | few
TGTGCCAGTACCGTGGGACTAGCGGGCGGAGATACGCAGTATTTT | CASTVGLAGGDTQYF | TRBV19 | TRBD2 | TRBJ2-3 | .
TGTGCCAGCAGTGTGTATGGAGTGAATGAGCAGTTCTTC | CASSVYGVNEQFF | TRBV6-8 | . | TRBJ2-1 | many
TGTGCCAGCAGCGCCCGGACAGGGAGTAATTCACCCCTCCACTTT | CASSARTGSNSPLHF | TRBV9 | TRBD1 | TRBJ1-6 | .
TGTGCCAGCAGCTCCCTAGGGGGAGGCGCAACAGATACGCAGTATTTT | CASSSLGGGATDTQYF | TRBV11-3 | . | TRBJ2-3 | few
TGTGCCAGCAGCTCTAGCGGGGGGGCCACCGGGGAGCTGTTTTTT | CASSSSGGATGELFF | TRBV11-3 | TRBD2 | TRBJ2-2 | many
TGTGCCATCAAAGAGGTTTCAACAGATACGCAGTATTTT | CAIKEVSTDTQYF | TRBV6-8 | . | TRBJ2-3 | few
TGTGCCAGCAGTCTCGCGCTCGGGACCGTGGGGGAGGAAAAACTGTTTTTT | CASSLALGTVGEEKLFF | TRBV28 | . | TRBJ1-4 | many
TGTGCCAGCAGCACTAGACAGGGCTATCAGCCCCAGCATTTT | CASSTRQGYQPQHF | TRBV6-8 | TRBD1 | TRBJ1-5 | many
TGTGCCAGCAGCTTGGCACGGGGGGCGTCCGGGGAGCTGTTTTTT | CASSLARGASGELFF | TRBV11-3 | . | TRBJ2-2 | medium-sized
TGTGCCAGCAGCTTCGGGACAGGGGATGCTCACTATGGCTACACCTTC | CASSFGTGDAHYGYTF | TRBV7-6 | TRBD1 | TRBJ1-2 | few
TGTGCCAGCTCACCAAAAGGGTCCACTGAAGCTTTCTTT | CASSPKGSTEAFF | TRBV18 | . | TRBJ1-1 | .
TGTGCCAGGGAGCAACAGGGACAGACCTATAATGAAAAACTGTTTTTT | CAREQQGQTYNEKLFF | TRBV7-6 | TRBD1 | TRBJ1-4 | many
TGCGCCAATTCGGACAGGCCAGCAACTAATGAAAAACTGTTTTTT | CANSDRPATNEKLFF | TRBV10-2 | TRBD1 | TRBJ1-4 | medium-sized
TGTGCCAGCACCCTCGAGGGGGAGCTGTTTTTT | CASTLEGELFF | TRBV12-5 | . | TRBJ2-2 | .
TGTGCCAGCAGCCAAAATCTAGTCGATGAGCAGTTCTTC | CASSQNLVDEQFF | TRBV14 | . | TRBJ2-1 | few
TGTGCCAGCAGTTACTCAGTAGGGATCAGTCAGCCCCAGCATTTT | CASSYSVGISQPQHF | TRBV6-4 | . | TRBJ1-5 | few
TGTGCCAGCAGTTACTCGAGAGGTCAAATGAACACTGAAGCTTTCTTT | CASSYSRGQMNTEAFF | TRBV6-8 | . | TRBJ1-1 | few
TGCGCCACCGAGGGACTAGCGGAGACCCAGTACTTC | CATEGLAETQYF | TRBV10-2 | TRBD2 | TRBJ2-5 | few
TGTGCCAGCAGCTTAGTCGGGGGGCCTGGCTATGGCTACACCTTC | CASSLVGGPGYGYTF | TRBV11-3 | . | TRBJ1-2 | few
TGCGCCAGCAGCCTTAACGTGGAGGGATATGGCTACACCTTC | CASSLNVEGYGYTF | TRBV4-1 | . | TRBJ1-2 | few
TGTGCCAGCAGCTTAGTTGGACCCGGGGAGCTGTTTTTT | CASSLVGPGELFF | TRBV7-8 | . | TRBJ2-2 | .
TGCGCCAGCAGCTTGGACAGGTATGGGGACATGAACACTGAAGCTTTCTTT | CASSLDRYGDMNTEAFF | TRBV5-1 | . | TRBJ1-1 | once
TGTGCCAGCAGTTACTCGACTAGCGGGGGCCTCCCCTACAATGAGCAGTTCTTC | CASSYSTSGGLPYNEQFF | TRBV6-8 | TRBD2 | TRBJ2-1 | .
TGTGCCAGCAGTGAAGACACGGGGGGGCCCCAAGAGACCCAGTACTTC | CASSEDTGGPQETQYF | TRBV6-4 | TRBD2 | TRBJ2-5 | .
TGTGCCACCAGCGGACAGGGGAGGGATTCGGGCTACACCTTC | CATSGQGRDSGYTF | TRBV15 | TRBD1 | TRBJ1-2 | many
TGTGCCAGCAGTGAGAGACTAGACACCCGGGGTACGCAGTATTTT | CASSERLDTRGTQYF | TRBV6-8 | . | TRBJ2-3 | few
TGTGCCAGCAGCGTTCCGGGACCTAGGGAAGATACGCAGTATTTT | CASSVPGPREDTQYF | TRBV9 | . | TRBJ2-3 | few
TGTGCCATCAGGGGTAGCGGGGGGCCAAACCAAGAGACCCAGTACTTC | CAIRGSGGPNQETQYF | TRBV6-8 | TRBD2 | TRBJ2-5 | .
TGTGCCAGCAGCTGGCAGGGGGCAGGAACCGGGGAGCTGTTTTTT | CASSWQGAGTGELFF | TRBV6-8 | TRBD1 | TRBJ2-2 | .
TGTGCCAGTAGTCTCCAGGGAAGCAATCAGCCCCAGCATTTT | CASSLQGSNQPQHF | TRBV19 | . | TRBJ1-5 | .
TGTGCCAGCAGACAGGGAAACGTGAAGACCCAGTACTTC | CASRQGNVKTQYF | TRBV25-1 | . | TRBJ2-5 | .
TGTGCCAGTAGTACGGGTCGGGGAACTGAAGCTTTCTTT | CASSTGRGTEAFF | TRBV19 | . | TRBJ1-1 | .
TGTGCCAGCAGTTACTCAGGGGGCACTGAAGCTTTCTTT | CASSYSGGTEAFF | TRBV6-8 | . | TRBJ1-1 | hyperexpanded
TGTGCCAGCAGCCAACCAACAGGGAGGTTGATGGGCACTGAAGCTTTCTTT | CASSQPTGRLMGTEAFF | TRBV11-3 | . | TRBJ1-1 | medium-sized